This T cell receptor beta chain was captured by sequencing in a study of regulatory T cells in long-lasting Graves disease. The wider study: Antithyroid drug intake by newly diagnosed Graves' patients had lasted under 3 months.

Arm-PCR of CDR3 regions with iRepertoire HTBI primers generated TCR beta libraries. In TCRdb, the multiplex PCR reads were re-called with MiXCR into one record per CDR3 protein. Altogether hundreds of thousands of distinct CDR3 sequences are present, 9.5% to 15% being singletons, with the ten largest covering roughly 8.9%. This clonotype was counted many times. Indicated time point: newly diagnosed GD, antithyroid drugs for less than 3 months. There was RNA extracted from PBMCs, and the TCR library was made from it. The germline gives CDR1 WSHSY, CDR2 SAAADI. J lost 5 bases, V lost 3 bases, and 9 bases had no gene match. CDR3 length: 15 amino acids. These data also featured in a second study, about T cells in Graves' hyperthyroidism and ophthalmopathy. That paper notes: Most clonotypes expanded in the thyroid (above 0.001) were also present in blood.

The genes are TRBV10-2 and TRBJ2-7; 8 nucleotides match TRBD2. The source material was peripheral blood mononuclear cells (PBMCs), sampled at new diagnosis, from a patient treated with antithyroid drugs. The clonotype was recovered from a woman in her 30s with Graves disease. The CDR3 region has the DNA TGCGCCAGCAGTGATTACGGGACTAGTTACAACGAGCAGTACTTC. Protein product: CASSDYGTSYNEQYF.